This is a list of T cell receptor beta chains from one sample in a study of T cells after yellow fever vaccination. TCRdb redid the calling of the 5' RACE reads with MiXCR, one entry per CDR3 protein. The table has about 99,000 distinct CDR3 sequences, 5.8% seen once. Here the sequenced sample was CD8+ T cells sorted from PBMCs, taken 10 days after the yellow fever booster vaccination. These receptors were taken from a man aged 18 to 30 who received the YFV17D yellow fever vaccine. CDR3s include the opening cysteine and the closing phenylalanine or tryptophan. The D gene is left open where the match is weak. Not every row has a clone size; where given, it reads once, few, many or a size class.

few | NA | TRBJ2-2 | TRBV12-3/TRBV12-4 | CASSLRDSSTGELFF | TGTGCCAGCAGCCTACGGGACTCTTCTACCGGGGAGCTGTTTTTT
NA | NA | TRBJ2-2 | TRBV6-2/TRBV6-3 | CASKLTGTDGELFF | TGTGCCAGCAAGCTAACCGGGACGGACGGGGAGCTGTTTTTT
NA | NA | TRBJ2-2 | TRBV7-9 | CASSLATVGSGELFF | TGTGCCAGCAGCTTAGCCACTGTAGGTTCCGGGGAGCTGTTTTTT
few | TRBD2 | TRBJ2-5 | TRBV4-1 | CASSQAPSGGPGETQYF | TGCGCCAGCAGCCAGGCCCCTAGCGGGGGGCCAGGAGAGACCCAGTACTTC
few | NA | TRBJ2-7 | TRBV4-2 | CASSQGLASSYEQYF | TGTGCCAGCAGCCAAGGGCTAGCGAGCTCCTACGAGCAGTACTTC
NA | TRBD2 | TRBJ2-1 | TRBV11-2 | CASSRSAGGPEQFF | TGTGCCAGCAGCCGCTCAGCGGGGGGGCCTGAGCAGTTCTTC
many | NA | TRBJ2-3 | TRBV11-2 | CASSPLRTDTQYF | TGTGCCAGCAGCCCCCTGAGGACAGATACGCAGTATTTT
NA | TRBD1 | TRBJ1-4 | TRBV6-2/TRBV6-3 | CASTTPRDRLNEKLFF | TGTGCCAGCACGACCCCCCGGGACAGGCTTAATGAAAAACTGTTTTTT
NA | TRBD1 | TRBJ1-2 | TRBV7-6 | CASSPRDSPYGYTF | TGTGCCAGCAGCCCCCGGGACAGCCCATATGGCTACACCTTC
NA | TRBD1 | TRBJ1-5 | TRBV5-6 | CASRDKGGRQPQHF | TGTGCCAGCAGGGATAAAGGGGGCCGTCAGCCCCAGCATTTT
NA | TRBD1 | TRBJ1-2 | TRBV4-1 | CASSQGNTGDYGYTF | TGCGCCAGCAGCCAGGGAAATACAGGGGACTATGGCTACACCTTC
many | TRBD2 | TRBJ2-3 | TRBV7-8 | CASSLAPGGSTDTQYF | TGTGCCAGCAGCTTAGCGCCGGGGGGAAGCACAGATACGCAGTATTTT
many | TRBD2 | TRBJ2-1 | TRBV7-3 | CASTLTPGLASNEQFF | TGTGCCAGCACCTTGACCCCGGGACTAGCTAGTAATGAGCAGTTCTTC
few | NA | TRBJ2-7 | TRBV12-3/TRBV12-4 | CASRSGAGYEQYF | TGTGCCAGCAGGTCCGGGGCTGGCTACGAGCAGTACTTC
NA | TRBD1 | TRBJ2-3 | TRBV4-1 | CASSQDDRGTDTQYF | TGCGCCAGCAGCCAAGATGACAGGGGCACAGATACGCAGTATTTT
NA | NA | TRBJ1-1 | TRBV4-1 | CASSQGALNTEAFF | TGCGCCAGCAGCCAAGGAGCTTTGAACACTGAAGCTTTCTTT
NA | NA | TRBJ1-2 | TRBV10-3 | CAINDRSNYGYTF | TGTGCCATCAACGACAGGAGTAACTATGGCTACACCTTC
few | TRBD1 | TRBJ1-2 | TRBV7-2 | CASSSLDRGPSMRYTF | TGTGCCAGCAGCTCATTGGACAGGGGCCCTTCTATGCGGTACACCTTC
NA | NA | TRBJ2-5 | TRBV20-1 | CSARDPNYWRTQYF | TGCAGTGCTAGAGATCCTAACTACTGGAGGACCCAGTACTTC
many | NA | TRBJ2-1 | TRBV7-2 | CASSFETPYNEQFF | TGTGCCAGCAGCTTCGAGACGCCTTACAATGAGCAGTTCTTC
many | NA | TRBJ1-5 | TRBV29-1 | CSAGDGQPQHF | TGCAGTGCCGGGGACGGGCAGCCCCAGCATTTT
few | NA | TRBJ1-5 | TRBV6-2/TRBV6-3 | CASSPRARAANQPQHF | TGTGCCAGCAGTCCCCGAGCCCGGGCGGCCAATCAGCCCCAGCATTTT
NA | NA | TRBJ2-1 | TRBV7-9 | CASSFRLSNFNEQFF | TGTGCCAGCAGCTTTCGCCTGTCCAATTTCAATGAGCAGTTCTTC
NA | TRBD2 | TRBJ2-1 | TRBV12-3/TRBV12-4 | CASSPPGEGGEQFF | TGTGCCAGCAGTCCTCCGGGGGAGGGCGGTGAGCAGTTCTTC
NA | TRBD2 | TRBJ2-3 | TRBV7-9 | CASSSGGTQYF | TGTGCCAGCAGCTCGGGGGGAACGCAGTATTTT
few | NA | TRBJ2-5 | TRBV10-2 | CASSEPLGLQETQYF | TGCGCCAGCAGTGAGCCACTAGGCCTCCAAGAGACCCAGTACTTC
many | TRBD1 | TRBJ2-5 | TRBV10-3 | CAISEPGQGAETQYF | TGTGCCATCAGCGAACCGGGACAGGGCGCGGAGACCCAGTACTTC
many | NA | TRBJ2-1 | TRBV6-5 | CASSYSGANEQFF | TGTGCCAGCAGTTACTCCGGGGCCAATGAGCAGTTCTTC
many | NA | TRBJ2-4 | TRBV28 | CASSFLGGRPSLAKNIQYF | TGTGCCAGCAGCTTCCTTGGGGGGCGACCGTCTTTAGCCAAAAACATTCAGTACTTC
NA | NA | TRBJ2-3 | TRBV7-3 | CASSLTYAGAPDTQYF | TGTGCCAGCAGCTTAACCTATGCCGGGGCCCCAGATACGCAGTATTTT
NA | TRBD1 | TRBJ1-1 | TRBV7-8 | CASRQGTGGNWDTEAFF | TGTGCCAGCAGGCAAGGGACAGGGGGAAATTGGGACACTGAAGCTTTCTTT
many | NA | TRBJ2-7 | TRBV18 | CASSPSQTGSSYEQYF | TGTGCCAGCTCACCCTCCCAGACAGGATCCTCCTACGAGCAGTACTTC
NA | NA | TRBJ2-3 | TRBV5-6 | CASRARLDTQYF | TGTGCCAGCAGGGCACGGTTGGATACGCAGTATTTT
NA | TRBD2 | TRBJ2-7 | TRBV20-1 | CSAKRGEAYEQYF | TGCAGTGCTAAGCGGGGGGAAGCCTACGAGCAGTACTTC
few | NA | TRBJ2-7 | TRBV5-5 | CASGKGGTATYEQYF | TGTGCCAGCGGTAAAGGGGGGACTGCTACCTACGAGCAGTACTTC
few | TRBD1 | TRBJ1-1 | TRBV9 | CASSPRTGYNTEAFF | TGTGCCAGCAGCCCCAGGACAGGGTACAACACTGAAGCTTTCTTT
NA | NA | TRBJ2-2 | TRBV28 | CASSPIDRSNTGELFF | TGTGCCAGCAGTCCAATCGACAGATCGAACACCGGGGAGCTGTTTTTT
few | NA | TRBJ2-3 | TRBV7-6 | CASSLISDTQYF | TGTGCCAGCAGCCTCATATCAGATACGCAGTATTTT
NA | NA | TRBJ1-6 | TRBV28 | CASSLEISVNNSPLHF | TGTGCCAGCAGTTTAGAAATCAGCGTAAATAATTCACCCCTCCACTTT
NA | NA | TRBJ2-3 | TRBV7-8 | CASSSDPPQYF | TGTGCCAGCAGCTCCGACCCTCCCCAGTATTTT
few | TRBD2 | TRBJ2-3 | TRBV6-2/TRBV6-3 | CASSYRGAGSTDTQYF | TGTGCCAGCAGTTACAGGGGAGCGGGGTCAACAGATACGCAGTATTTT
few | NA | TRBJ2-2 | TRBV11-2 | CASSLILTPGSCFF | NA
few | NA | TRBJ1-3 | TRBV4-3 | CASSQESVGKGTGNTIYF | TGCGCCAGCAGCCAAGAATCAGTAGGGAAGGGGACTGGAAACACCATATATTTT
NA | NA | TRBJ1-1 | TRBV25-1 | CASLGHVAFF | TGTGCCAGCCTTGGACACGTTGCTTTCTTT
few | NA | TRBJ2-5 | TRBV15 | CATSRELLTQYF | TGTGCCACCAGCAGAGAACTTCTGACCCAGTACTTC
NA | NA | TRBJ1-1 | TRBV19 | CASSIWRDTEAFF | TGTGCCAGTAGTATATGGAGGGACACTGAAGCTTTCTTT
NA | TRBD2 | TRBJ2-1 | TRBV27 | CASTGTSGGDEQFF | TGTGCCAGCACTGGGACTAGCGGGGGTGATGAGCAGTTCTTC
few | NA | TRBJ1-1 | TRBV5-1 | CASSFWGDTEAFF | TGCGCCAGCAGCTTTTGGGGAGACACTGAAGCTTTCTTT
few | NA | TRBJ2-1 | TRBV5-1 | CASSPKPPYYEEGSYNEQFF | TGCGCCAGCAGCCCCAAACCACCCTACTACGAGGAGGGCTCCTACAATGAGCAGTTCTTC
few | TRBD2 | TRBJ2-3 | TRBV7-8 | CASSGAGAADTQYF | TGTGCCAGCAGCGGAGCGGGGGCTGCAGATACGCAGTATTTT
NA | NA | TRBJ2-6 | TRBV25-1 | CASSDLIPSGANVLTF | TGTGCCAGCAGTGATCTAATCCCATCTGGGGCCAACGTCCTGACTTTC
NA | TRBD2 | TRBJ2-2 | TRBV7-2 | CASSPTSGGNTGELFF | TGTGCCAGCAGCCCTACTAGCGGGGGGAACACCGGGGAGCTGTTTTTT
many | NA | TRBJ2-1 | TRBV10-3 | CAISAMRDFNNEQFF | TGTGCCATCAGCGCGATGCGGGATTTCAACAATGAGCAGTTCTTC
few | NA | TRBJ2-5 | TRBV7-3 | CASSPNSGRGETQYF | TGTGCCAGCAGCCCAAACTCAGGACGGGGGGAGACCCAGTACTTC
NA | TRBD1 | TRBJ1-3 | TRBV12-5 | CASGLMTRDRITGNTIYF | TGTGCTAGTGGTTTGATGACCCGGGACAGAATTACTGGAAACACCATATATTTT